The entry below gives a single T cell receptor (beta chain) sequence along with its context. In its sample, this clonotype was seen many times. The antigen it recognizes is unknown. It has no much larger one-base neighbor in the sample; base qualities were not kept. This specimen comes from a study of spatial heterogeneity in lung cancer (dated by TCRdb to between 2018 and 2021). For the study in its entirety: Beta-chain transcripts were consistently detected in greater numbers than alpha-chain transcripts, which likely reflects a higher abundance of beta-chain transcripts. In the raw uncorrected reads, each unique combination of TCR and UMI appeared on average more than ten times. In non-small cell lung cancer, the study made a quantitative comparison of TCR alpha and beta repertoires among multiple tumor regions, matched nontumor lung and blood. Nonsynonymous mutation counts, determined by whole-exome sequencing of tumor tissue, were related to TCR repertoire features. At surgery, hundreds of tumor regions, some 61 matched nontumor lung samples and 45 to 60 PBMC samples were TCR-sequenced for both alpha and beta chains.

As encoded in the germline V gene, CDR1 is KGHDR while CDR2 is SFDVKD. The CDR3 runs 15 amino acids, cysteine and phenylalanine included. Of the read, only the CDR3 DNA is kept; its 45 bases are in frame from base 1. At the junction V is shortened by 3 bases and J by 4 bases, with 13 bases in between. In light of the paper, this sample's time point label describes: sample taken at primary tumor resection. Donors were 70 or so patients with early-stage, untreated non-small cell lung cancer from the lung TRACERx cohort. TCR sequencing used whole RNA extracted from tumor and nontumor lung tissue, or from cryopreserved PBMC samples, without cell sorting. A patient was chosen for TCR sequencing only when enough RNA was available from at least two tumor regions. To prepare the library, 5' RACE was applied. Sequencing was performed on a NextSeq 500. In the TCR library protocol, a unique molecular identifier was attached to each TCR cDNA molecule so that PCR and sequencing errors could be corrected. The authors processed their data as follows. Decombinator tools were used for TCR identification, UMI-based error correction and CDR3 extraction. Expanded TCRs were defined as those above a frequency of 2 per 1,000, corresponding to the top 1% of the tumor frequency distribution. Rényi diversity was computed with the R vegan package after subsampling each repertoire 100 times to 5,000 TCRs. CDR3 similarity networks were built from amino acid triplet string-kernel similarity, with CDR3s being connected when pairwise similarity was above 0.82. TCRdb reran the public reads through fastp at Q25 and MiXCR, keeping productive beta chains. Each entry merges the rows of one CDR3 protein and shows their most common DNA and genes. What appears here as the V and J calls and clone size reflects TCRdb's work, not the paper's. Counted in this sample were around 41,000 distinct CDR3 sequences; under 7.5% of them appeared once. The ten top clones hold around two fifths of the sample.

What the authors observed across the whole study: Ubiquitous expanded tumor TCRs showed up in blood more often at tumor resection than at routine follow-up. Confirming at a functional level the hypothesis that regional TCRs recognize regional mutations was considered to require additional single-cell paired TCR alpha and beta sequencing.

The sample here was PBMCs, taken at surgery. The chain is made from TRBV24-1 and TRBJ2-3; TRBD2 is a possible D gene, resting on 7 matching bases. The sequence was obtained from a female donor with early-stage non-small cell lung cancer. The CDR3 protein is CATSDKGGGSDTQYF. The nucleotide sequence reads TGTGCCACCAGTGATAAGGGGGGGGGATCAGATACGCAGTATTTT.